Sequencing of this T cell receptor (beta chain) was carried out in a study of vaccination and CD4 T cells after COVID-19. Overall study context: Participants, all vaccine recipients, received two doses of either BNT162b2 or mRNA-1273.

This clonotype has a handful of counts. Antigen: not known. CD4+ T cells that had been cultured provided DNA sequenced with the Oncomine TCR Beta short-read assay. TCRdb processed the PCR reads anew with MiXCR; each CDR3 protein has one entry. The repertoire holds about 7,500 distinct CDR3 sequences, with 52% as singletons. Trimming took 4 bases from V and 1 from J, leaving 4 bases between them. CDR3 length: 11 amino acids. Germline CDR1 is DFQATT and CDR2 is SNEGSKA (reference sequence). Regarding treatment: roughly nine-day PBMC culture with coronavirus spike peptide pools or control peptides (ViraFEST assay). The unexposed donor provided CD4+ T cells, which were taken before the COVID-19 pandemic (2011-2018).

This receptor was identified in a human donor in good health. The chain combines TRBV20-1 with TRBJ1-1; D is uncertain. The sample comprised CD4+ T cells from blood, cultured in vitro. In DNA form, the CDR3 reads TGCAGTGCTAACGGGAACACTGAAGCTTTCTTT. Amino acid sequence: CSANGNTEAFF.